This T cell receptor (beta chain) came from a study of blood T cell repertoires in COVID-19. Overall study context: Whether acute or convalescent, the COVID-19 samples came from the United States, Italy and Spain. T cells, B-cell-depleted T cells, or PBMCs supplied cDNA or gDNA.

Original methodology: From reference gene primer amplification, estimates of nucleated cell counts were derived. Assay: immunoSEQ multiplex PCR; the TCRdb copy retains only in-frame clones and omits some. That table gives V, J and clone size, and the DNA gave D and trimming. The top ten hold roughly 20% of the sample, which has roughly 100,000 clones, 80% seen once. From germline, CDR1 is MDHEN and CDR2 SYDVKM. V gave up 5 bases and J gave up 5 bases; unmatched junction bases: 20. The CDR3 sequence is 18 residues long. The rearrangement uses TRBV28 and TRBJ1-2; 7 bases agree with TRBD1. Material for sequencing was peripheral blood. This TCR came from a human donor in a cohort sampled during active COVID-19. CDR3 protein: CASSPGGGTARSGYGYTF. The CDR3 region has the DNA TGTGCCAGCAGTCCCGGGGGGGGGACAGCACGTAGTGGGTATGGCTACACCTTC.